This T cell receptor beta chain was recorded in a study of T-cell reconstitution after alpha-beta-depleted transplantation in children. The sample holds a few counts of this clonotype. Unique molecular identifiers were incorporated during preparation of the TCRbeta library. In TCRdb, the PCR reads were re-called with MiXCR into one record per CDR3 protein. The sample consists of approximately 240,000 distinct CDR3 sequences, about a tenth of them appearing once. Sample: PBMCs from the stem cell graft donor, taken from the stem cell graft. The clonotype originates from a human donor who donated a stem cell graft to a child with acute lymphoblastic leukemia.

CDR3 residues: CASTPLGAEAFF. The CDR3 nucleotides are TGTGCCAGCACCCCGCTGGGCGCTGAAGCTTTCTTT. The rearrangement joins TRBV7-8 to TRBJ1-1; D is unresolved. Germline assignment: CDR1 SGHVS and CDR2 FQNEAQ. This CDR3 comprises 12 residues. The germline V and J ends were trimmed by 7 bases and 6 bases, with 12 bases remaining between them.